Listed here are 5 T cell receptor beta chains from one sample, sequenced in a study of EBV T-cell therapy then PD-1 blockade in nasopharyngeal carcinoma. TCRdb keeps only in-frame clones here, not all; method: immunoSEQ multiplex PCR. The repertoire holds some 20,000 clones, with 84% as singletons. The treatment is: AdE1-LMPpoly-expanded autologous EBV-specific T-cell therapy followed by anti-PD-1 nivolumab. Antigens of these TCRs are unknown. Specimen: CD8+ T cells from blood, collected around day 60 from a patient whose treatment included autologous EBV-specific T cells and nivolumab. The receptors were sampled from a man in his forties with nasopharyngeal carcinoma.

This clone turned up a few times. The chain combines TRBV4-3 with TRBJ2-3; tentatively, D is TRBD2 (6 bases). Trimming left V 0 bases short and J 4 bases short, with 14 bases between. The CDR3 has 16 residues. The germline gives CDR1 LGHNA, CDR2 YSLEER. CDR3 nucleotide sequence: TGCGCCAGCAGCCAAGAGGGTTCCGGGGGTCCAGATACGCAGTATTTT. The encoded protein is CASSQEGSGGPDTQYF.

This chain joins TRBV6-2 or TRBV6-3 and TRBJ2-7, with unresolved D. Germline V gives CDR1 MNHEY, CDR2 SVGEGT. Trimming shortened V by 2 bases and J by 2 bases, and 10 bases separated the two germline ends. The CDR3 contains 14 residues. The CDR3 DNA reads as TGTGCCAGCAGTTACAGTCTTGGGGCCTACGAGCAGTACTTC. It is translated as CASSYSLGAYEQYF.

The chain has TRBV4-3 and TRBJ2-7, with D perhaps TRBD1 or TRBD2 (5 bases each). Trimming cost V 5 bases and J 6 bases, with 20 bases left between them. The germline V gene encodes CDR1 LGHNA and CDR2 YSLEER. CDR3 length: 15 residues. The CDR3 is CASSTRTGPLPEQYF. In DNA form, the CDR3 reads TGCGCCAGCAGCACCCGGACGGGACCTCTTCCCGAGCAGTACTTC.

The chain combines TRBV5-5 with TRBJ2-7, with D uncertain. The CDR3 sequence is 16 residues long. V was cut by 1 base and J by 1 base, with 15 bases left in between. The germline V gene has CDR1 SGHKS and CDR2 YYEKEE (reference sequence). CDR3 sequence: CASSLSSDWVSYEQYF. CDR3 nucleotides: TGTGCCAGCAGCTTGTCCAGCGACTGGGTTTCCTACGAGCAGTACTTC. Supplemented by reference TRBV5-5 and TRBJ2-7, the full variable domain reads DAGVTQSPTHLIKTRGQQVTLRCSPISGHKSVSWYQQVLGQGPQFIFQYYEKEERGRGNFPDRFSARQFPNYSSELNVNALLLGDSALYLCASSLSSDWVSYEQYFGPGTRLTVT.

This chain connects TRBV30 to TRBJ1-2; 8 positions match TRBD1. Germline V CDR1 and CDR2: GTSNPN, SVGIG (reference sequence). The CDR3 is 12 residues long. The junction had 6 bases not matched to a gene; V was cut back by 5 bases and J by 7 bases. CDR3 nucleotides: TGTGCCTGGGATGGACAGGGAATTGGCTACACCTTC. This gives the protein CAWDGQGIGYTF.